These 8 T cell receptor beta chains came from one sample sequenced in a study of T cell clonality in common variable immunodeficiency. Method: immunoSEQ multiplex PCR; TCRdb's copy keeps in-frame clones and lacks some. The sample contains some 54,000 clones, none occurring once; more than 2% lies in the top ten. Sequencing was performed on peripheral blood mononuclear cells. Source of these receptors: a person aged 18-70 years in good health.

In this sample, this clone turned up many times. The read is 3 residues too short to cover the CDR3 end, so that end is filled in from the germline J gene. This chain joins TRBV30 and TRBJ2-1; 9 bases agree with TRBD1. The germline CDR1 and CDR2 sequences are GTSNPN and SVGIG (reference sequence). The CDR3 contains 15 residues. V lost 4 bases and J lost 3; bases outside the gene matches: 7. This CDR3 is CAWKGGTGSYNEQFF. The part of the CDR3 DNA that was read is TGTGCCTGGAAGGGAGGGACAGGGAGCTACAATGAG.

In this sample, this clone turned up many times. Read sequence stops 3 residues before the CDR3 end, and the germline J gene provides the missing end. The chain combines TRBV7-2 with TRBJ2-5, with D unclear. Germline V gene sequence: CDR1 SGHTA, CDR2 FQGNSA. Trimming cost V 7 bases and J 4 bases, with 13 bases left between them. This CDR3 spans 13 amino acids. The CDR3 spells CASTNPEVETQYF. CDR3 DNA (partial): TGTGCCAGCACCAATCCCGAGGTAGAGACC.

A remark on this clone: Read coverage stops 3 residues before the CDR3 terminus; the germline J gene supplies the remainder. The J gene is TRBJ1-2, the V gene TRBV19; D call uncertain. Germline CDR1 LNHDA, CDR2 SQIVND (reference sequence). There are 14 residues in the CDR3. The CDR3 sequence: CASSITGKDYDYTF. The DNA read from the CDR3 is TGTGCCAGTAGTATAACTGGGAAGGACTACGAC.

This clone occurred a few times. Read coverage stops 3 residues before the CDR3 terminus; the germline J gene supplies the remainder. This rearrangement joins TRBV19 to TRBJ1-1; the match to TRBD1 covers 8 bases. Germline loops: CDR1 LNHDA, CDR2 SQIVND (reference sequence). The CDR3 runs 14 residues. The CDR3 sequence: CASTPPRGLVEAFF. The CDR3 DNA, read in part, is TGTGCCAGTACCCCACCCAGGGGGCTCGTCGAA.

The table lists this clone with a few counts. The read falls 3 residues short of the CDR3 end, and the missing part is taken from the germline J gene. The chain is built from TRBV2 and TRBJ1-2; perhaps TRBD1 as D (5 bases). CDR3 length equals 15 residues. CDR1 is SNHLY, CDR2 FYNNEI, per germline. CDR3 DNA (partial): TGTGCCAGCAGTGAATATCAGGACACGACCTGGGGC. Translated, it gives CASSEYQDTTWG. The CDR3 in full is CASSEYQDTTWGYTF.

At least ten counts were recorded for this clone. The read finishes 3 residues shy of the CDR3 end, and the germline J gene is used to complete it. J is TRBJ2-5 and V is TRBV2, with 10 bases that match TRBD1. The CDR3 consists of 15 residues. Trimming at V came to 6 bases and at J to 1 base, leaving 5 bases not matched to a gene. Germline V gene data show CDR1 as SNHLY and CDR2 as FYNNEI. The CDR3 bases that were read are TGTGCCAGCAGGGGGGACAGGGGCCCCCAAGAGACC. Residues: CASRGDRGPQET. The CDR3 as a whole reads CASRGDRGPQETQYF.

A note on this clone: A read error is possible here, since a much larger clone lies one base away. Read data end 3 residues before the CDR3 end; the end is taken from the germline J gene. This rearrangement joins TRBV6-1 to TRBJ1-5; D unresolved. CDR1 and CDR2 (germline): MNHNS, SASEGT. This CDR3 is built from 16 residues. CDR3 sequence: CASSEENPYSDQPQHF. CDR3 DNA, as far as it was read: TGTGCCAGCAGTGAAGAGAATCCCTATAGCGATCAGCCC.

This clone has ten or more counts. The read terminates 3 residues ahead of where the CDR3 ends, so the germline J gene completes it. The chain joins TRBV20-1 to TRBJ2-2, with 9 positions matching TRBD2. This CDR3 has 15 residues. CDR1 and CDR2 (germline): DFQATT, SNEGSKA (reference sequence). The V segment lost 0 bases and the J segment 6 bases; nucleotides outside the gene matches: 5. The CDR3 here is CSARDGGRAPGELFF. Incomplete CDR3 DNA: TGCAGTGCTAGAGATGGCGGGAGGGCCCCCGGGGAG.